This T cell receptor (beta chain) was sequenced for a study of blood T cell repertoires in COVID-19. The data were produced by immunoSEQ multiplex PCR, yet TCRdb's version contains in-frame clones alone and is incomplete. The top ten clones hold approximately 10% of a sample with approximately 150,000 clones, roughly four fifths of them seen once. This clone was recorded once. The CDR3 spans 15 residues. V was cut by 4 bases and J by 4 bases, with 14 bases left in between. Germline V gene sequence: CDR1 SGHAT, CDR2 FQDESV (reference sequence). The TCR sequence derives from a man in his sixties with active or convalescent COVID-19. Sequencing was carried out using peripheral blood. The chain employs TRBV11-1 and TRBJ2-1; possibly TRBD1 for D (6 bases). CDR3 nucleotides: TGTGCCAGCAGCTCCCGGGACAAGGCTTACAATGAGCAGTTCTTC. Translated, it gives CASSSRDKAYNEQFF.